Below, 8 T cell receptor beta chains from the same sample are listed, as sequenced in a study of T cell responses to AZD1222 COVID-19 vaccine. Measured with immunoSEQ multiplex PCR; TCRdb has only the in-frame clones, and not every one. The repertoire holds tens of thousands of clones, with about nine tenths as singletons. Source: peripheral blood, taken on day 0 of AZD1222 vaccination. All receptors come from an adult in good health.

CDR3 region: CASSPRQGLNTEAFF. The CDR3 DNA reads as TGTGCCAGCAGCCCTAGACAGGGTTTGAACACTGAAGCTTTCTTT. The V gene is TRBV7-8, the J gene TRBJ1-1, with TRBD1 matching 7 bases. Germline CDR1 reads SGHVS; CDR2 reads FQNEAQ. With 5 bases clipped from V and 0 bases from J, the junction kept 6 bases outside the gene matches. CDR3 length: 15 residues.

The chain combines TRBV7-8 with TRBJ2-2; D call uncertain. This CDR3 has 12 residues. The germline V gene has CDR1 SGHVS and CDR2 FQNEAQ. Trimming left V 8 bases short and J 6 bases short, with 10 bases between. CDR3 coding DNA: TGTGCCAGCGCTAGTCCAGCCGGGGAGCTGTTTTTT. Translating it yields CASASPAGELFF. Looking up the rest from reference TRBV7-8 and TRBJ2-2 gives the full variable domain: GAGVSQSPRYKVAKRGQDVALRCDPISGHVSLFWYQQALGQGPEFLTYFQNEAQLDKSGLPSDRFFAERPEGSVSTLKIQRTQQEDSAVYLCASASPAGELFFGEGSRLTVL.

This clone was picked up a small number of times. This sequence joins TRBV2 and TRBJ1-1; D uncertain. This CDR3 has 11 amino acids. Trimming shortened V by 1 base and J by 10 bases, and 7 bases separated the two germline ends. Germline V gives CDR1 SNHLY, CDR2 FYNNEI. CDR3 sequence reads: CASSEGHIAFF. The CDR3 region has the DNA TGTGCCAGCAGTGAAGGGCATATAGCTTTCTTT. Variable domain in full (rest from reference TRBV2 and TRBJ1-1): EPEVTQTPSHQVTQMGQEVILRCVPISNHLYFYWYRQILGQKVEFLVSFYNNEISEKSEIFDDQFSVERPDGSNFTLKIRSTKLEDSAMYFCASSEGHIAFFGQGTRLTVV.

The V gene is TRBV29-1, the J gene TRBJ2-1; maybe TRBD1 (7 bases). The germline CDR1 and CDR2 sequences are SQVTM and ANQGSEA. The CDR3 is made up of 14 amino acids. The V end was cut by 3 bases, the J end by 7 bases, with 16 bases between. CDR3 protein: CSVEAQGGANEQFF. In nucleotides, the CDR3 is TGCAGCGTTGAGGCGCAGGGGGGAGCGAATGAGCAGTTCTTC.

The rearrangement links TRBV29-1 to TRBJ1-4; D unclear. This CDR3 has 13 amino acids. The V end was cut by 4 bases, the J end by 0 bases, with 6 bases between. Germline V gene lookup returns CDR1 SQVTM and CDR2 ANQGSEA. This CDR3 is CSVGSATNEKLFF. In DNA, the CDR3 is TGCAGCGTTGGGTCAGCAACTAATGAAAAACTGTTTTTT.

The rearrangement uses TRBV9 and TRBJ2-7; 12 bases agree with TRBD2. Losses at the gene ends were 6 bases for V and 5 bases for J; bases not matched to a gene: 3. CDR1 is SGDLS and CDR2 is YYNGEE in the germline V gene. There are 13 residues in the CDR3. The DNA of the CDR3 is TGTGCCAGCAATCTAGCGGGAGGGAACGAGCAGTACTTC. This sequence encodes CASNLAGGNEQYF. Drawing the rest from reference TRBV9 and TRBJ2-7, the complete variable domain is DSGVTQTPKHLITATGQRVTLRCSPRSGDLSVYWYQQSLDQGLQFLIQYYNGEERAKGNILERFSAQQFPDLHSELNLSSLELGDSALYFCASNLAGGNEQYFGPGTRLTVT.

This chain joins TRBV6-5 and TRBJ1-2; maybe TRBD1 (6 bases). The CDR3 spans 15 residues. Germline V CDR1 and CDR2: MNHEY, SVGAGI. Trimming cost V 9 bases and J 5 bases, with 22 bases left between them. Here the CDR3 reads CASSGGGADRYGYTF. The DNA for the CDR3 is TGTGCCAGTTCTGGGGGGGGCGCCGATCGGTATGGCTACACCTTC.

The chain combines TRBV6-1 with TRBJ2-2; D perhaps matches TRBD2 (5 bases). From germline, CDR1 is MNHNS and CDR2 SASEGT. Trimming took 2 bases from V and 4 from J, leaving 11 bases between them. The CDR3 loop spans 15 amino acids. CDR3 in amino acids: CASSEWVRGTGELFF. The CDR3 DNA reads TGTGCCAGCAGTGAATGGGTTCGGGGCACCGGGGAGCTGTTTTTT.